A selection of T cell receptor beta chains follows, all from one sample in a study of T cell changes during pregnancy in multiple sclerosis. Sequencing used immunoSEQ multiplex PCR; TCRdb keeps in-frame clones, though not all of them. Of roughly 100,000 clones listed, roughly nine tenths are singletons. The source was peripheral blood, collected after pregnancy. These receptors were taken from a female donor with multiple sclerosis, enrolled in a pregnancy study. Each CDR3 is given with its conserved first and last residue. D genes are given only for firm matches.

v_gene	d_gene	j_gene	CDR3nt	CDR3aa
TRBV6-6	NA	TRBJ2-7	TGTGCCAGCAGTCCCCGGACCGGGGAGGAGCAGTACTTC	CASSPRTGEEQYF
TRBV5-4	TRBD1	TRBJ2-1	TGTGCCAGCAGCTTCGGACAGGGTACACCATACAATGAGCAGTTCTTC	CASSFGQGTPYNEQFF
TRBV7-2	NA	TRBJ1-2	TGTGCCAGCAGCCCCCAGCAGGGCTATGGCTACACCTTC	CASSPQQGYGYTF
TRBV27	NA	TRBJ2-1	TGTGCCATCTCAAGGGCGGGTAATGAGCAGTTCTTC	CAISRAGNEQFF
TRBV27	NA	TRBJ1-5	TGTGCCAGCAGTTTATCGCCTGGTGCGGGTCAGCCCCAGCATTTT	CASSLSPGAGQPQHF
TRBV6-1	TRBD1	TRBJ2-7	TGTGCCAGCAGTGCCCAACCAGACAGGGGATTCCCCTACGAGCAGTACTTC	CASSAQPDRGFPYEQYF
TRBV2	NA	TRBJ1-1	TGTGCCAGCAGTGAAGTTAGGGGGAACACTGAAGCTTTCTTT	CASSEVRGNTEAFF
TRBV7-9	TRBD1	TRBJ2-2	TGTGCCAGCAGCATTGCAGGGGGCGCGAACACCGGGGAGCTGTTTTTT	CASSIAGGANTGELFF
TRBV30	NA	TRBJ1-5	TGTGCCTGGAGTTTGGGCTCCAATCAGCCCCAGCATTTT	CAWSLGSNQPQHF
TRBV9	NA	TRBJ1-1	TGTGCCAGCAGGGACTTAGAGGGCAACACTGAGGCTTTCTTT	CASRDLEGNTEAFF
TRBV9	NA	TRBJ2-1	TGTGCCAGCAGCGTAGCTAAGATCGGGGGGCAGTACAATGAGCAGTTCTTC	CASSVAKIGGQYNEQFF
TRBV11-1	NA	TRBJ1-2	TGTGCCAGCAGCTTACGGGACACCACCTATGGCTACACCTTC	CASSLRDTTYGYTF
TRBV5-6	NA	TRBJ1-1	TGTGCCAGCAGCCCCCTGAGGGAGAGCGGTGAAGCTTTCTTT	CASSPLRESGEAFF
TRBV30	TRBD1	TRBJ2-1	TGTGCCCCGGGACAGGGGAGGATTGAGCAGTTCTTC	CAPGQGRIEQFF
TRBV2	TRBD2	TRBJ2-5	TGTGCCAGCAGATTTACTAGCGGGGCACAAGAGACCCAGTACTTC	CASRFTSGAQETQYF
TRBV6-1	NA	TRBJ1-1	TGTGCCAGCAGTGAAGACGGGGGGGCGAACACTGAAGCTTTCTTT	CASSEDGGANTEAFF
TRBV7-3	TRBD1	TRBJ1-2	TGTGCCAGCAGCTTAATGGGAAGGGACAGGGTAGGCGGCTACACCTTC	CASSLMGRDRVGGYTF
TRBV14	TRBD2	TRBJ2-7	TGTGCCAGCAGCCCCGGGACTAACTACGAGCAGTACTTC	CASSPGTNYEQYF
TRBV13	NA	TRBJ1-1	TGTGCCAGCACCCCCCCTGGCCTTGAAGCTTTCTTT	CASTPPGLEAFF
TRBV6-6	TRBD1	TRBJ2-7	TGTGCCAGCAACATACAGGGGGCGCGGTACGAGCAGTACTTC	CASNIQGARYEQYF
TRBV27	NA	TRBJ1-5	TGTGCCAGCAGTTTTACACAGGGCCAGCCCCAGCATTTT	CASSFTQGQPQHF
TRBV7-2	TRBD1	TRBJ2-7	TGTGCCAGCAACTCAAGGACAGGAATCTACGAGCAGTACTTC	CASNSRTGIYEQYF
TRBV7-8	NA	TRBJ2-7	TGTGCCAGCAGCTCGGGGTACTCCTACGAGCAGTACTTC	CASSSGYSYEQYF
TRBV27	NA	TRBJ2-2	TGTGCCAGCAGTTTAAGTTTTTCAGGGTTCACCGGGGAGCTGTTTTTT	CASSLSFSGFTGELFF